This TCR beta chain was captured in a study of cytomegalovirus exposure and HLA in healthy donors. Study-level findings and limits: Analysis performed later found more than 15,000 TCR beta sequences associated with HLA alleles at 0.05 false discovery rate. The classifier reportedly diagnosed cytomegalovirus status with high specificity and sensitivity. A highly shared variant cluster was judged a likely technical artifact. Only CMV serostatus was available as immune exposure information.

Amplification used 60 Vbeta primers and 13 Jbeta primers. The repertoire was sequenced with immunoSEQ multiplex PCR; TCRdb's copy has only in-frame clones and lacks some. The table shows roughly 200,000 clones, with roughly 79% occurring only once. The CDR3 is 13 amino acids. The V gene's germline CDR1 is MDHEN and CDR2 SYDVKM. Trimming pared 6 bases from V and 5 bases from J, leaving 13 bases between. Notes on this clone: Its antigen is unknown.

The chain recombines TRBV28 with TRBJ1-1; D perhaps matches TRBD1 (5 bases). The receptor comes from a man aged 25-45 years in good health and CMV-seronegative. Sequencing was done on a sample of PBMCs. DNA for the CDR3: TGTGCCAGCAGGGAGACAGTTCGGACTGAAGCTTTCTTT. Amino acid sequence: CASRETVRTEAFF.